The next 25 T cell receptor beta chains were all read from a single sample in a study of cytomegalovirus exposure and HLA in healthy donors. Researchers ran the PCR with 60 Vbeta and 13 Jbeta primers. Using immunoSEQ multiplex PCR, the repertoire was profiled, and TCRdb retains in-frame clones only, with some absent. The sample lists 97,000 or so clones; about three quarters were seen once. Material: PBMCs. The receptors originated from a man aged 40-50 years in good health and CMV-seronegative.

The chain links TRBV4-3 to TRBJ2-7; 8 nucleotides line up with TRBD2. J was trimmed by 3 bases and V by 3 bases; bases with no gene match: 7. CDR3 length equals 15 residues. Germline-derived CDR1 and CDR2 are LGHNA and YSLEER. The CDR3 nucleotides are TGCGCCAGCAGCCACTCCGGGGGGGGCGTCTACGAGCAGTACTTC. This codes for CASSHSGGGVYEQYF.

The chain has TRBV7-3 and TRBJ1-1, with TRBD1 matching over 9 bases. Trimming at V came to 4 bases and at J to 5 bases, leaving 5 bases not matched to a gene. CDR3 size: 14 residues. Germline loops: CDR1 SGHTA, CDR2 FQGTGA. The chain's CDR3 is CASSSTGGKTEAFF. In DNA, the CDR3 is TGTGCCAGCAGCTCCACAGGGGGCAAGACTGAAGCTTTCTTT.

This clone was counted between two and nine times. This chain connects TRBV4-1 to TRBJ2-7; D might be TRBD2 (5 bases). Germline values: CDR1 MGHRA, CDR2 YSYEKL. CDR3 length: 15 amino acids. Trimming pared 0 bases from V and 0 bases from J, leaving 9 bases between. Here the CDR3 DNA reads TGCGCCAGCAGCCAAGAGAGGGCAAGCTCCTACGAGCAGTACTTC. Protein sequence: CASSQERASSYEQYF.

The V gene is TRBV4-1, the J gene TRBJ2-7, with 8 positions matching TRBD1. V lost 3 bases, J lost 2 bases, and 3 bases stayed unmatched. This CDR3 contains 14 residues. The germline CDR1 and CDR2 sequences are MGHRA and YSYEKL. The CDR3, as DNA: TGCGCCAGCAGCCAGTACAGGGGGGCCTACGAGCAGTACTTC. It yields the protein CASSQYRGAYEQYF.

On this clone: One junction end does not reproduce the germline sequence, and a read error may be involved. V gene TRBV7-9 combines with J gene TRBJ2-7, with 12 bases lining up with TRBD1. The germline gives CDR1 SEHNR, CDR2 FQNEAQ (reference sequence). This CDR3 is built from 13 residues. CDR3 sequence: CSSSRDRGLEQYF. CDR3 nucleotides: TGTTCCAGCAGCCGGGACAGGGGGCTCGAGCAGTACTTC.

The chain combines TRBV19 with TRBJ2-3; maybe TRBD2 (6 bases). V shed 5 bases and J shed 8 bases, with 11 bases lying between them. Per germline, CDR1 LNHDA and CDR2 SQIVND (reference sequence). This CDR3 comprises 12 residues. This chain's CDR3 is CASSFLGGTQYF. Here the CDR3 DNA reads TGTGCCAGTAGTTTCTTGGGGGGTACGCAGTATTTT. Complete variable domain (other parts from reference TRBV19 and TRBJ2-3): DGGITQSPKYLFRKEGQNVTLSCEQNLNHDAMYWYRQDPGQGLRLIYYSQIVNDFQKGDIAEGYSVSREKKESFPLTVTSAQKNPTAFYLCASSFLGGTQYFGPGTRLTVL.

V is TRBV27 and J is TRBJ1-2; D is possibly TRBD1 (6 bases). Germline-derived CDR1 and CDR2 are MNHEY and SMNVEV (reference sequence). The CDR3 contains 13 residues. V was clipped by 4 bases and J by 5 bases, with 11 bases between them. CDR3 nucleotides: TGTGCCAGCAGTTATCACAGGGTTTATGGCTACACCTTC. It encodes CASSYHRVYGYTF.

The gene calls are TRBV30 and TRBJ2-5, with TRBD2 matching 12 bases. The CDR3 consists of 13 residues. V was clipped by 0 bases and J by 13 bases; unmatched bases: 6. Germline V gene data show CDR1 as GTSNPN and CDR2 as SVGIG (reference sequence). CDR3 nucleotides: TGTGCCTGGAGTGTACAACTAGCGGGGGGTGGGTACTTC. This sequence encodes CAWSVQLAGGGYF. The variable domain in full, with the rest retrieved from reference TRBV30 and TRBJ2-5, is SQTIHQWPATLVQPVGSPLSLECTVEGTSNPNLYWYRQAAGRGLQLLFYSVGIGQISSEVPQNLSASRPQDRQFILSSKKLLLSDSGFYLCAWSVQLAGGGYFGPGTRLLVL.

The V gene is TRBV9, the J gene TRBJ1-5; unclear D gene. Germline-derived CDR1 and CDR2 are SGDLS and YYNGEE. V lost 3 bases and J 4 bases, leaving 8 bases between the germline ends. This CDR3 contains 13 residues. The CDR3 sequence is CASSALGNQPQHF. DNA for the CDR3: TGTGCCAGCAGCGCTCTAGGTAATCAGCCCCAGCATTTT.

This chain connects TRBV6-6 to TRBJ2-5, with a possible D match to TRBD2 (6 bases). This CDR3 is built from 15 residues. V gave up 2 bases and J gave up 5 bases, with 15 bases separating them. CDR1 MNHNY and CDR2 SVGAGI come from the germline V gene (reference sequence). This CDR3 is CASSYGGTPRETQYF. The CDR3 DNA is TGTGCCAGCAGTTACGGGGGGACTCCCCGGGAGACCCAGTACTTC.

CDR3 sequence reads: CASSPYEESYEQYF. The DNA of the CDR3 is TGTGCCAGCAGCCCCTACGAGGAGTCCTACGAGCAGTACTTC. The chain has TRBV7-6 and TRBJ2-7, with D unclear. The ends were cut back, 5 bases at V and 1 base at J, with 12 bases in the middle. The CDR3 has 14 residues. CDR1 is SGHVS and CDR2 is FNYEAQ in the germline V gene.

This chain connects TRBV7-9 to TRBJ2-1, with 8 bases aligning to TRBD2. The V gene end was trimmed by 4 bases and the J gene end by 2 bases; junction bases not matched to a gene: 7. The CDR3 sequence is 16 residues long. The germline gives CDR1 SEHNR, CDR2 FQNEAQ (reference sequence). The CDR3 loop is CASSSYSGAAYNEQFF. CDR3 sequence (DNA): TGTGCCAGCAGCTCCTATAGCGGGGCCGCCTACAATGAGCAGTTCTTC. Drawing the rest from reference TRBV7-9 and TRBJ2-1, the complete variable domain is DTGVSQNPRHKITKRGQNVTFRCDPISEHNRLYWYRQTLGQGPEFLTYFQNEAQLEKSRLLSDRFSAERPKGSFSTLEIQRTEQGDSAMYLCASSSYSGAAYNEQFFGPGTRLTVL.

This sequence joins TRBV10-1 and TRBJ2-3, with D tentatively TRBD2 (6 bases). This CDR3 is built from 17 residues. CDR1 and CDR2 (germline): WNHNN, SYGVQD (reference sequence). Trimming pared 5 bases from V and 2 bases from J, leaving 20 bases between. The CDR3 loop reads CASSTTTGLKNTDTQYF. DNA of the CDR3: TGCGCCAGCAGTACCACCACGGGACTTAAAAACACAGATACGCAGTATTTT.

This clone came up a few times. This CDR3 reads CASSPRPPLPLHF. The CDR3, as DNA: TGTGCCAGCAGCCCCAGGCCCCCATTGCCCCTCCACTTT. The rearrangement joins TRBV27 to TRBJ1-6; D uncertain. V lost 6 bases and J lost 13, with 16 bases in between. The length of the CDR3 is 13 residues. The germline V gene encodes CDR1 MNHEY and CDR2 SMNVEV (reference sequence).

The chain uses TRBV27 and TRBJ1-1, with D possibly being TRBD1 (6 bases). V was clipped by 5 bases and J by 5 bases, with 15 bases between them. Germline lookup yields CDR1 MNHEY and CDR2 SMNVEV (reference sequence). This CDR3 is built from 14 residues. Written as DNA, the CDR3 is TGTGCCAGCAGTAAAATAGAGGGGGTGACTGAAGCTTTCTTT. It codes for CASSKIEGVTEAFF.

The CDR3 nucleotides are TGTGCCAGCAGCTCCTTCCCGAGGGGGCAGAGGGCGCATGGCTACACCTTC. Translated, it gives CASSSFPRGQRAHGYTF. This sequence joins TRBV7-2 and TRBJ1-2, with 7 bases aligning to TRBD1. CDR1 and CDR2 from the germline V gene are SGHTA and FQGNSA. The CDR3 is 17 residues long. Germline trimming cut 4 bases from V and 6 bases from J; bases unmatched to any gene: 17.

The table lists this clone with a few counts. The chain carries TRBV4-3 and TRBJ2-7; 7 positions match TRBD1. This CDR3 comprises 15 residues. After removal of 4 bases from V and 3 bases from J, the junction contained 9 bases not matched to a gene. CDR1 and CDR2 from the germline V gene are LGHNA and YSLEER. Written as DNA, the CDR3 is TGCGCCAGCAGCCCCAAAGGGGGCTCTCGCTACGAGCAGTACTTC. Translated: CASSPKGGSRYEQYF.

The chain uses TRBV11-2 and TRBJ2-5; 12 bases are a match to TRBD2. The V gene end was trimmed by 1 base and the J gene end by 7 bases; junction bases not matched to a gene: 7. Germline CDR1 SGHAT, CDR2 FQNNGV. The CDR3 is made up of 16 amino acids. CDR3 residues: CASSLVPSGGGGTQYF. DNA of the CDR3: TGTGCCAGCAGCTTAGTACCTAGCGGGGGGGGCGGGACCCAGTACTTC. Complete variable domain (other parts from reference TRBV11-2 and TRBJ2-5): EAGVAQSPRYKIIEKRQSVAFWCNPISGHATLYWYQQILGQGPKLLIQFQNNGVVDDSQLPKDRFSAERLKGVDSTLKIQPAKLEDSAVYLCASSLVPSGGGGTQYFGPGTRLLVL.

J is TRBJ2-7 and V is TRBV10-3; D not certain. V dropped 11 bases and J dropped 5 bases, with 10 bases sitting between them. Germline V CDR1 and CDR2: ENHRY, SYGVKD. This CDR3 comprises 10 residues. DNA for the CDR3: TGTGCCCCCCAATCAAACGAGCAGTACTTC. This codes for CAPQSNEQYF.

The chain employs TRBV7-6 and TRBJ2-2; TRBD2 matches at 11 bases. Germline V gene data show CDR1 as SGHVS and CDR2 as FNYEAQ. The V and J ends lost 4 bases and 6 bases, in that order; junction bases with no gene match: 7. The CDR3 extends over 16 amino acids. The chain's CDR3 is CASSYSGGAFPGELFF. The CDR3 DNA reads as TGTGCCAGCAGCTATAGCGGGGGGGCCTTTCCCGGGGAGCTGTTTTTT.

The chain links TRBV19 to TRBJ1-1, with TRBD1 as a possible D gene (5 bases). There are 12 residues in the CDR3. The V end lost 8 bases, the J end lost 5 bases, and 12 bases lay between the germline ends. Germline V lookup: CDR1 LNHDA, CDR2 SQIVND (reference sequence). The CDR3 here is CASGRGGTEAFF. In DNA form, the CDR3 reads TGTGCCAGTGGTAGGGGAGGAACTGAAGCTTTCTTT. Variable domain in full (rest from reference TRBV19 and TRBJ1-1): DGGITQSPKYLFRKEGQNVTLSCEQNLNHDAMYWYRQDPGQGLRLIYYSQIVNDFQKGDIAEGYSVSREKKESFPLTVTSAQKNPTAFYLCASGRGGTEAFFGQGTRLTVV.

The rearrangement links TRBV4-2 to TRBJ2-5; tentatively, D is TRBD1 (5 bases). V lost 1 base and J 1 base, leaving 16 bases between the germline ends. CDR1 is LGHNA, CDR2 YNFKEQ, per germline. CDR3 size: 17 residues. This chain's CDR3 is CASSQAASKGLQETQYF. The DNA of the CDR3 is TGTGCCAGCAGCCAAGCTGCTAGTAAGGGGCTCCAAGAGACCCAGTACTTC.

This chain links TRBV10-3 with TRBJ2-3; 9 bases match TRBD2. With V trimmed by 4 bases and J by 4 bases, 6 bases remained unmatched. The CDR3 covers 15 residues. CDR1 is ENHRY, CDR2 SYGVKD, per germline. The CDR3 sequence is CAISVDAGGPDTQYF. Here the CDR3 DNA reads TGTGCCATCAGTGTCGATGCGGGGGGGCCAGATACGCAGTATTTT.

This clone was found a few times. This chain connects TRBV5-1 to TRBJ2-7; 11 bases fit TRBD1. J gave up 3 bases and V 4 bases, and 6 bases lay outside the gene matches. CDR1 is SGHRS and CDR2 is YFSETQ in the germline V gene. The CDR3 totals 15 residues. The CDR3 coding sequence is TGCGCCAGCAGCAAAGGGACAGGGGGGGTCTACGAGCAGTACTTC. Translation: CASSKGTGGVYEQYF.

The rearrangement uses TRBV5-1 and TRBJ2-1; perhaps TRBD2 as D (6 bases). Trimming pared 0 bases from V and 0 bases from J, leaving 7 bases between. The germline gives CDR1 SGHRS, CDR2 YFSETQ. The CDR3 covers 15 residues. The CDR3 nucleotides read TGCGCCAGCAGCTTGGGCGGGAACTCCTACAATGAGCAGTTCTTC. As protein: CASSLGGNSYNEQFF. The whole variable domain, filled in from reference TRBV5-1 and TRBJ2-1, reads KAGVTQTPRYLIKTRGQQVTLSCSPISGHRSVSWYQQTPGQGLQFLFEYFSETQRNKGNFPGRFSGRQFSNSRSEMNVSTLELGDSALYLCASSLGGNSYNEQFFGPGTRLTVL.